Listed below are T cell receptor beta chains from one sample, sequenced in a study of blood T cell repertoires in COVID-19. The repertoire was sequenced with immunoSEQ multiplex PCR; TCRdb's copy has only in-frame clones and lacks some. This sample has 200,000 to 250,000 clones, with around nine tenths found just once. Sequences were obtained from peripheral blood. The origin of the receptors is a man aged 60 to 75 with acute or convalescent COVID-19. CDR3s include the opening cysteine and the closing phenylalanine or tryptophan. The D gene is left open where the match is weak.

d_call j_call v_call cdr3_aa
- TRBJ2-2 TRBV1 CTSSPGTGKAGELFF
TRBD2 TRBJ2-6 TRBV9 CASSARGALSSGANVLTF
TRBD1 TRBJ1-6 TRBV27 CASSFDRDRAPLHF
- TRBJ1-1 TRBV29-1 CSIWTIEAFF
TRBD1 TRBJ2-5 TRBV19 CATRDRGGVWETQYF
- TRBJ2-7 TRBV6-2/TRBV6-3 CASTPWGNSYEQYF
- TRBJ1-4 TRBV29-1 CSVEPGEGEKLFF
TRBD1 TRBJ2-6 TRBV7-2 CASSLAGQGLSGANVLTF
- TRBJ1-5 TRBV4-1 CASSQEGVGLSPQHF
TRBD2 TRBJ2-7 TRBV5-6 CASSLGGGRVDYEQYF
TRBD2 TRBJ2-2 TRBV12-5 CASGLVALTSGGLNTGELFF
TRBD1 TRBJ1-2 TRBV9 CASSVGPVDRLGGYTF
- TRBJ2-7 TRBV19 CASSALPSETRTYEQYF
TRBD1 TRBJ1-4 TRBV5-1 CASRTGRDEKLFF
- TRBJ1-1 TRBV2 CASSTNTEAFF
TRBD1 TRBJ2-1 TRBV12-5 CASGLGTGFGDEQFF
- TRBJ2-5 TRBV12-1 CARGGTTGGTQYF
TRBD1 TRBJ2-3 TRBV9 CASSAGGAVDTQYF
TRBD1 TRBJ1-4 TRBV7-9 CASSLGAGGNEKLFF
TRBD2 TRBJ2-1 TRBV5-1 CASSLDPLAGGYNEQFF
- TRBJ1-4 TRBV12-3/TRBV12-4 CASQGGGKLFF
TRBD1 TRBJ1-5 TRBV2 CASSEVQGFISNQPQHF
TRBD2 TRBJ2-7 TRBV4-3 CASSPSGGYEQYF
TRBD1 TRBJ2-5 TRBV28 CASSPSGTGMKETQYF
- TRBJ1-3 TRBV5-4 CASSPSTGTYGNTIYF
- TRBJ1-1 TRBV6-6 CASGRGAFF
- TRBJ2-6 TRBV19 CASTVDNSGANVLTF
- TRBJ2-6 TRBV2 CASSETLIGSGANVLTF
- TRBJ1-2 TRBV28 CASKRASTGPHVGYTF
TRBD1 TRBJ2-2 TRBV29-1 CSAMGTANTGELFF
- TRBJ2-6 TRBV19 CASHNSGTGANVLTF
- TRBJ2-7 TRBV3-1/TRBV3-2 CASSQFTLGLSEQYF
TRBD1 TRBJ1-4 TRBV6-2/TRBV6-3 CASSDGQGANEKLFF
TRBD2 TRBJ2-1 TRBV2 CASSALLAGRGGNEQFF
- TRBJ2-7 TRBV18 CASSPLQGSSLDEQYF
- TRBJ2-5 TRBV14 CASSQVRETQYF
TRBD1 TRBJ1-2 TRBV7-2 CASSQTGLGVGYTF
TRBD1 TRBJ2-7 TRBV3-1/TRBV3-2 CASSQVSSTRSRFRGSRSYEQYF
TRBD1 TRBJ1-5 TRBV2 CASSRDRGNQPQHF
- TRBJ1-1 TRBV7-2 CASSPGRGNTEAFF
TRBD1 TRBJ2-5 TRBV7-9 CASSLGGTGGRETQYF
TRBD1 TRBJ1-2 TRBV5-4 CASSLQGGEIGGYTF
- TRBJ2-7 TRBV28 CASSGWPIGDEQYF
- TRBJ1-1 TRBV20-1 CSPFRNTEAFF
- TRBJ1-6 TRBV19 CASSTRVLGNSPLHF
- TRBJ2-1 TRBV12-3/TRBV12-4 CASSPLEDNEQFF
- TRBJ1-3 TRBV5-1 CASSLGQVLSGNTIYF
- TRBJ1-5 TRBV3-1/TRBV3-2 CASSQSGMNQPQHF
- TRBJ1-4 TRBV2 CASSEGQVAPGKLFF
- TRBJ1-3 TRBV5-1 CASSLASSGNTIYF
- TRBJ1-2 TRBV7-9 CASKTAGYGGYTF